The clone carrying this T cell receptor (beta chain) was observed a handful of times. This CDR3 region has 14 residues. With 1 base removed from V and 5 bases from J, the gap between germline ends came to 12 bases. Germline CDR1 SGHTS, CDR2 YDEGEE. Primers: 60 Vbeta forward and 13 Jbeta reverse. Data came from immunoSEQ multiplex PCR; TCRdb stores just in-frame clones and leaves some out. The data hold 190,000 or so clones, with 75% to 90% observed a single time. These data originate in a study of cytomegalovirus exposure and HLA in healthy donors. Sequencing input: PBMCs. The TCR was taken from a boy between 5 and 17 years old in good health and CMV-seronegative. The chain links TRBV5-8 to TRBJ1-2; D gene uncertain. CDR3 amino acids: CASSLFRDRYGYTF. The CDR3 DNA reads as TGTGCCAGCAGCTTGTTCCGGGATCGGTATGGCTACACCTTC.